Listed below are T cell receptor beta chains from one sample, sequenced in a study of T cells in Graves' hyperthyroidism and ophthalmopathy. TCRdb itself ran the multiplex PCR reads through MiXCR, one entry per CDR3 protein. The sample holds more than 250,000 distinct CDR3 sequences, 13% to 15% seen once. Sample: blood. These receptors all come from a woman in her forties or fifties with Graves' hyperthyroidism that later progressed to Graves' ophthalmopathy. The CDR3 runs from the conserved cysteine through the conserved F or W. D genes are given only for firm matches. Size tells how often a clone was seen (once, few, many) or the class of an expanded clone, and some rows leave it out.

clone size | D gene | CDR3 length | J gene | V gene | CDR3 protein | CDR3 DNA
. | . | 15 | TRBJ2-1 | TRBV28 | CASSLGSQAGNEQFF | TGTGCCAGCAGTTTAGGCTCCCAGGCTGGGAATGAGCAGTTCTTC
many | TRBD1 | 15 | TRBJ2-7 | TRBV28 | CASRQSDRDRDEQYF | TGTGCCAGCAGGCAATCGGACAGGGATCGAGACGAGCAGTACTTC
. | . | 15 | TRBJ1-5 | TRBV5-5 | CASSPEPGARQPQHF | TGTGCCAGCAGCCCCGAACCGGGGGCTCGGCAGCCCCAGCATTTT
many | TRBD1 | 17 | TRBJ1-5 | TRBV6-5 | CASSYGTGGASNQPQHF | TGTGCCAGCAGTTACGGGACAGGGGGCGCGAGCAATCAGCCCCAGCATTTT
many | TRBD2 | 14 | TRBJ2-1 | TRBV5-6 | CASSFTSGSGEQFF | TGTGCCAGCAGCTTTACTAGCGGGAGTGGCGAGCAGTTCTTC
. | . | 12 | TRBJ2-1 | TRBV7-9 | CAAGASYNEQFF | TGTGCCGCGGGGGCTTCCTACAATGAGCAGTTCTTC
few | . | 15 | TRBJ1-5 | TRBV5-1 | CASSLNPYSNQPQHF | TGCGCCAGCAGCTTGAACCCCTATAGCAATCAGCCCCAGCATTTT
many | . | 14 | TRBJ2-1 | TRBV18 | CASSRTNSYNEQFF | TGTGCCAGCTCCCGGACAAATTCCTACAATGAGCAGTTCTTC
many | . | 13 | TRBJ2-1 | TRBV20-1 | CSAAHLTPPEQFF | TGCAGTGCTGCTCACCTGACCCCACCTGAGCAGTTCTTC
. | . | 12 | TRBJ2-5 | TRBV5-1 | CASSLSAETQYF | TGCGCCAGCAGCTTGTCGGCAGAGACCCAGTACTTC
many | TRBD2 | 15 | TRBJ2-1 | TRBV11-3 | CASSLGGGRGGEQFF | TGTGCCAGCAGCTTAGGCGGCGGGAGAGGAGGGGAGCAGTTCTTC
few | . | 14 | TRBJ2-7 | TRBV5-1 | CASSTLANPYEQYF | TGTGCCAGCAGCACCCTAGCGAATCCCTACGAGCAGTACTTC
few | TRBD1 | 13 | TRBJ2-1 | TRBV20-1 | CSAIGGRYNEQFF | TGCAGTGCTATAGGGGGCCGCTACAATGAGCAGTTCTTC
many | . | 12 | TRBJ2-3 | TRBV2 | CASSYEPDTQYF | TGTGCCAGCAGTTATGAGCCAGATACGCAGTATTTT
. | . | 12 | TRBJ1-1 | TRBV7-3 | CASSSGFPEAFF | TGTGCCAGCAGCTCTGGATTCCCTGAAGCTTTCTTT
few | . | 14 | TRBJ1-2 | TRBV5-5 | CASSLGARVTGYTF | TGTGCCAGCAGCTTGGGGGCCAGGGTGACTGGCTACACCTTC
many | . | 15 | TRBJ1-2 | TRBV6-1 | CASTLVGGAVYGYTF | TGTGCCAGCACTCTCGTGGGGGGCGCAGTATATGGCTACACCTTC
many | TRBD1 | 14 | TRBJ1-1 | TRBV6-1 | CASSVTGRMTEAFF | TGTGCCAGCAGTGTGACAGGGAGGATGACTGAAGCTTTCTTT
many | . | 14 | TRBJ2-7 | TRBV6-1 | CASRMDSITYEQYF | TGTGCCAGCAGGATGGACAGCATAACCTACGAGCAGTACTTC
many | . | 14 | TRBJ1-2 | TRBV7-9 | CASSHNSYGDGYTF | TGTGCCAGCAGCCACAACTCTTATGGGGATGGCTACACCTTC
. | . | 14 | TRBJ1-2 | TRBV5-1 | CASGLVSPGSGYTF | TGCGCCAGCGGCCTTGTTAGTCCGGGGTCTGGCTACACCTTC
many | TRBD1 | 17 | TRBJ2-7 | TRBV6-5 | CASSYSRYQGANYEQYF | TGTGCCAGCAGTTACTCGCGGTACCAGGGGGCCAACTACGAGCAGTACTTC
. | TRBD1 | 17 | TRBJ2-2 | TRBV19 | CASSPQDRESNTGELFF | TGTGCCAGTAGTCCCCAGGACAGGGAAAGTAACACCGGGGAGCTGTTTTTT
few | . | 17 | TRBJ2-6 | TRBV5-1 | CASRGDTGFSGANVLTF | TGCGCCAGCAGGGGGGACACAGGGTTCTCTGGGGCCAACGTCCTGACTTTC
many | TRBD2 | 14 | TRBJ2-7 | TRBV20-1 | CSAPSAGGSYEQYF | TGCAGTGCTCCCTCGGCGGGAGGCTCCTACGAGCAGTACTTC
many | TRBD1 | 14 | TRBJ1-2 | TRBV6-1 | CASRLGQGIYGYTF | TGTGCCAGCAGATTGGGACAGGGGATCTACGGCTACACCTTC
many | . | 16 | TRBJ2-6 | TRBV18 | CASSPTVISGANVLTF | TGTGCCAGCTCACCAACGGTAATCTCTGGGGCCAACGTCCTGACTTTC
few | TRBD2 | 14 | TRBJ2-1 | TRBV27 | CATTTSGSRNEQFF | TGTGCCACCACCACTAGCGGGAGCCGCAATGAGCAGTTCTTC
many | . | 14 | TRBJ1-5 | TRBV10-2 | CASSDRHNNQPQHF | TGCGCCAGCAGTGATCGGCATAACAATCAGCCCCAGCATTTT
many | . | 15 | TRBJ2-3 | TRBV27 | CASSPTGGLGDTQYF | TGTGCCAGCAGTCCCACCGGGGGCCTAGGAGATACGCAGTATTTT
many | TRBD1 | 13 | TRBJ1-2 | TRBV7-9 | CASSKDRSYGYTF | TGTGCCAGCAGCAAGGACAGGAGCTATGGCTACACCTTC